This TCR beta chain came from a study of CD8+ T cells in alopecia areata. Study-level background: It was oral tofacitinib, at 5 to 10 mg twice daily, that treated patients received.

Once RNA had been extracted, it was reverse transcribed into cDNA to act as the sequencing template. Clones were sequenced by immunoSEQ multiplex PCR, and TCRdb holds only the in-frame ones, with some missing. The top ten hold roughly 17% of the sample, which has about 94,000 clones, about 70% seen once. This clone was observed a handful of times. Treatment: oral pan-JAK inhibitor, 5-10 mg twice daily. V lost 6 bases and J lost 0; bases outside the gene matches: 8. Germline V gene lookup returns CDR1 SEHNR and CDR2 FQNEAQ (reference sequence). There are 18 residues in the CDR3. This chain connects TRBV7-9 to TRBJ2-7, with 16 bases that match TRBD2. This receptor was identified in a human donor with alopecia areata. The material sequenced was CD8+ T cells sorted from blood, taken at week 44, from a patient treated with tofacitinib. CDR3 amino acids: CASSQPGLAGGSSYEQYF. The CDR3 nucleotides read TGTGCCAGCAGTCAACCGGGACTAGCGGGGGGGAGCTCCTACGAGCAGTACTTC.